This T cell receptor beta chain was observed in a study of T cells in Graves' hyperthyroidism and ophthalmopathy (dated by TCRdb to the late 2010s). About the investigation overall: TCR V-J signatures able to tell the groups apart were searched for in a discovery cohort of some 100 patients, of whom 43 had Graves' ophthalmopathy and 55 to 65 had stable Graves' hyperthyroidism. An independent validation cohort of about 19 hyperthyroidism patients and 17 patients who later progressed to ophthalmopathy tested prospective prediction of ophthalmopathy. The roughly 91 discovery patients were randomly divided into training and test sets at a 7:3 ratio. In addition, the study compared T-cell repertoires in thyroid tissue and in blood from six Graves' hyperthyroidism patients. After sampling, hyperthyroidism patients received methimazole starting at 30 mg daily, and ophthalmopathy patients received high-dose intravenous methylprednisolone. The paper describes TCR Vbeta CDR3 sequencing of 140 or so peripheral blood samples, made up of about 40 ophthalmopathy patients, more than 70 hyperthyroidism patients and roughly 17 progressor patients. Here is what the overall study found, with its caveats: In cross-validation, a model built on a 13 V-J signature told ophthalmopathy apart from stable hyperthyroidism with under 90% sensitivity and around 81% specificity, and in testing the same model reached 80%/75%. Blood samples also contained most of the expanded thyroid clonotypes (frequency above 0.001), which suggests that blood repertoires may reflect thyroid immune responses. No statistical method was used to fix the sample size in advance, and group allocation was not hidden from the investigators. In validation, the model predicted progression to ophthalmopathy a median of around 6.5 months before onset, with about 67% sensitivity and about 75% specificity.

A distance of 16 bases separates the germline ends of V and J, which lose 6 bases and 8 bases respectively. Inclusive of the bounding cysteine and phenylalanine, the CDR3 is 12 residues long. Only the CDR3 region is kept as DNA, spanning 36 bases read in frame from base 1. CDR1 and CDR2 were assigned from the germline V gene (reference sequence) as DFQATT and SNEGSKA. Stable Graves' hyperthyroidism was defined as the absence of progression to ophthalmopathy over 18 months of follow-up. The hyperthyroidism patients were between 18 and 65 years old and newly diagnosed, with a disease duration of less than 2 months. The study excluded patients with uncontrolled infections, other autoimmune diseases, pregnancy or lactation. Diagnoses relied on clinical symptoms, serum thyroxine and TRAb, thyroid ultrasound and orbital computed tomography. Total RNA was extracted using Trizol reagent, and RNA quality was assessed on an Agilent 2100 Bioanalyzer.

Amplification of TCR beta CDR3 regions was carried out from RNA transcripts. A first-round RT-PCR of the TCR CDR3 used the HTBI primer set with the Qiagen OneStep RT-PCR kit. The libraries were constructed in a second round of multiplex PCR and then size-selected and purified. Paired-end sequencing of the libraries was performed with 100 bp reads on an Illumina HiSeq2000. The source study handled its data this way. SOAPnuke was used to process the raw data, removing reads that contained adapters or uncalled bases, had a mean Phred below 15, or lacked an exact match to the constant primer or identifier. High-quality paired reads were merged using COPE v1.2.5, and each unique nucleotide sequence was defined as a clonotype. MiTCR v1.1 was used to align the clonotypes against IMGT TRBV, TRBD and TRBJ reference segments. Analysis was restricted to V-J combinations with a frequency above 0.0001, which covered roughly 99% of repertoires. The TCS score was defined as F50 (clonal expansion) divided by E x V (chaos), with BLOSUM62-based TCRdist calculated between CDR3 peptides within each V-J. Welch's t-statistics and random forest reduced just over 500 V-J features to roughly 13, which were used in a naive Bayes classifier (R e1071). The similarity between thyroid and blood repertoires was quantified using the Morisita-Horn index. TCRdb redid the processing of the public reads, applying fastp at Q25 and MiXCR, and retained in-frame beta chains. Under each unique CDR3 protein, matching rows form one entry showing the most common genes and DNA. None of the V and J calls come from the authors' own analysis; TCRdb made them. The sample table shows a few hundred thousand distinct CDR3 sequences, and about 45% are seen once. About 7.8% of the sample belongs to the ten largest clones.

This clonotype was seen a single time. This receptor's antigen is unknown. One base away there is no much larger clone; base qualities are not given. A single read offers scant evidence. The sample was peripheral blood or thyroid tissue (not recorded which). The rearrangement joined TRBV20-1 to TRBJ1-2; a confident D gene designation cannot be given. The receptor comes from a woman aged 18-30 years with Graves' hyperthyroidism. CDR3 region: CSAPIDISGYTF. In nucleotides, the sequence is TGCAGTGCCCCAATAGACATATCAGGCTACACCTTC.